A single sample gave rise to the 5 T cell receptor beta chains below, sequenced in a study of T-cell memory formation after mild COVID-19. One entry per CDR3 protein results from TCRdb running MiXCR on the 5' RACE reads. The sample has roughly 300,000 distinct CDR3 sequences; roughly 16% are singletons. The sequenced sample consisted of PBMCs or a T cell subset sorted from them (not recorded which). All receptors come from a man between 18 and 29 years old who had mild COVID-19 (a few samples of this study predate the infection). Cell type and time point are not known.

This clonotype was counted a few times. V usage is TRBV7-2 and J usage is TRBJ2-5, with no clear D. Germline CDR1 and CDR2: SGHTA and FQGNSA. This CDR3 contains 14 residues. Trimming took 5 bases from V and 5 from J, leaving 15 bases between them. CDR3 protein: CASSPRWGAETQYF. CDR3 coding DNA: TGTGCCAGCAGCCCCCGGTGGGGTGCGGAGACCCAGTACTTC.

This chain uses TRBV5-6 with TRBJ2-3, with TRBD2 as a possible D gene (5 bases). The V end lost 0 bases, the J end lost 2 bases, and 10 bases lay between the germline ends. CDR1 is SGHDT, CDR2 YYEEEE, per germline. The CDR3 length is 15 residues. The CDR3 region has the DNA TGTGCCAGCAGCTTGGCCCCGGGAACCACAGATACGCAGTATTTT. Translated, it gives CASSLAPGTTDTQYF.

The sample holds many counts of this clonotype. This chain connects TRBV7-3 to TRBJ2-1; D possibly corresponds to TRBD1 (6 bases). Trimming cost V 5 bases and J 3 bases, with 11 bases left between them. Germline V gene lookup returns CDR1 SGHTA and CDR2 FQGTGA. The CDR3 totals 14 residues. The CDR3 spells CASSRQQGYNEQFF. The CDR3 coding sequence is TGTGCCAGCAGCCGTCAACAGGGCTACAATGAGCAGTTCTTC. Full variable domain (rest looked up from reference TRBV7-3 and TRBJ2-1): GAGVSQTPSNKVTEKGKYVELRCDPISGHTALYWYRQSLGQGPEFLIYFQGTGAADDSGLPNDRFFAVRPEGSVSTLKIQRTERGDSAVYLCASSRQQGYNEQFFGPGTRLTVL.

This chain uses TRBV11-2 with TRBJ1-1; tentatively, D is TRBD1 (5 bases). This CDR3 comprises 15 residues. V lost 4 bases and J 6 bases, leaving 18 bases between the germline ends. Germline values: CDR1 SGHAT, CDR2 FQNNGV. The DNA for the CDR3 is TGTGCCAGCAGCTCGATCCAGGGCCGACGGTCTGAAGCTTTCTTT. The encoded protein is CASSSIQGRRSEAFF.

This clonotype was seen more than once but under ten times. The chain has TRBV7-2 and TRBJ2-2; 12 bases line up with TRBD2. The ends lost 1 base at V and 3 bases at J; junction bases unmatched: 9. Germline CDR1 is SGHTA and CDR2 is FQGNSA. The CDR3 covers 19 residues. CDR3 DNA: TGTGCCAGCAGCTTAGTTCTAGCGGGGGGGCCACCCGACACCGGGGAGCTGTTTTTT. Protein: CASSLVLAGGPPDTGELFF.